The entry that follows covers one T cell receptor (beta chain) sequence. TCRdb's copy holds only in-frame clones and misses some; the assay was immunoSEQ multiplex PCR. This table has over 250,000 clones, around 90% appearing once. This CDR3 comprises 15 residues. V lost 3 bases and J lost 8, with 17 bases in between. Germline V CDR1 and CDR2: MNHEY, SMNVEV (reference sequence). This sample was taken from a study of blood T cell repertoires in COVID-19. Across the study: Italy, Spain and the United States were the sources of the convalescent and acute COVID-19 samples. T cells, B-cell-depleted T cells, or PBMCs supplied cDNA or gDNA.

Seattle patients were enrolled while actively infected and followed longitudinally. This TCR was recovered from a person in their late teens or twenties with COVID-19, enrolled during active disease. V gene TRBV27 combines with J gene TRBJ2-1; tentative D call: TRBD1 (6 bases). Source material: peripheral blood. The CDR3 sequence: CASSLRTVYLDEQFF. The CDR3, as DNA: TGTGCCAGCAGTTTGCGGACAGTGTATTTGGATGAGCAGTTCTTC.